This T cell receptor beta chain was captured in a study of blood T cell repertoires in COVID-19. Study information: Some COVID-19 samples were acute and others convalescent; all came from the United States, Italy and Spain.

The CDR3 is 13 residues long. Per the germline V gene, CDR1 is MDHEN and CDR2 is SYDVKM. V was clipped by 5 bases and J by 4 bases; unmatched bases: 2. How the authors handled the data: By means of reference gene primer amplification, nucleated cell counts were estimated. Using immunoSEQ multiplex PCR, the repertoire was profiled, and TCRdb retains in-frame clones only, with some absent. The V and J calls and clone size come from that table; D and trimming were worked out from the DNA. The sample comprises under 200,000 clones, about 87% of which are singletons, and nearly 2.5% rests with the top ten.

Sequencing input: peripheral blood. This receptor was identified in a man aged 40-49 years with active or convalescent COVID-19. The chain is built from TRBV28 and TRBJ2-3; 8 bases line up with TRBD2. CDR3 in amino acids: CASSPGGADTQYF. In DNA form, the CDR3 reads TGTGCCAGCAGTCCCGGGGGGGCAGATACGCAGTATTTT.